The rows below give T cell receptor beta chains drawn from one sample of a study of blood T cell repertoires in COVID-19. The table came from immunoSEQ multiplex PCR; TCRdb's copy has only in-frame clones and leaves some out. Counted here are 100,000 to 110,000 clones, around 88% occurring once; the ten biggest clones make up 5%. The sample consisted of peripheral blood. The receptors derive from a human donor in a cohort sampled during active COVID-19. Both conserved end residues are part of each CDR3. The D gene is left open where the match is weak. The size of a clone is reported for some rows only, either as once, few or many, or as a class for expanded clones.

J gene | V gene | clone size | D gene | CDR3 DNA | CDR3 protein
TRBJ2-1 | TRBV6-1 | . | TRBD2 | TGTGCCAGCAGTGAGCGGGGGACCTTGCAGTTCTTC | CASSERGTLQFF
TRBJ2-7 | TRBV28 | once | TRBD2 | TGTGCCAGCAGCTTGCCTCGGACATTAAAGACTAGCGGGATTTTCTACGAGCAGTACTTC | CASSLPRTLKTSGIFYEQYF
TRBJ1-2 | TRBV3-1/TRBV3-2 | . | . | TGTGCCAGCGGGGGCAGCCATACTTTACTTAACTATGGCTACACCTTC | CASGGSHTLLNYGYTF
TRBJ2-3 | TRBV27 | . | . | TGTGCCAGCAGTTACCTTAGCCGTCCAGATACGCAGTATTTT | CASSYLSRPDTQYF
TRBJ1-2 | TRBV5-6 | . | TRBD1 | TGTGCCAGCAGCTTGAAGAGTGGACAGGACGCTGGCTACACCTTC | CASSLKSGQDAGYTF
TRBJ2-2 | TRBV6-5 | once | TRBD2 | TGTGCCAGCAGTTACAACGCGGGGGTGACCGGGGAGCTGTTTTTT | CASSYNAGVTGELFF
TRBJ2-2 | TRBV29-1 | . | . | TGCAGCGTTGCTCCCGCCCCGGGGACCGGGGAGCTGTTTTTT | CSVAPAPGTGELFF
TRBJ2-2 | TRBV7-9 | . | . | TGTGCCAGTCTTAAGAGCACCGGGGAGCTGTTTTTT | CASLKSTGELFF
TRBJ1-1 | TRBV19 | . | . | TGTGCCAGTAGTCCTCCCGGGGGGCTGAACACTGAAGCTTTCTTT | CASSPPGGLNTEAFF
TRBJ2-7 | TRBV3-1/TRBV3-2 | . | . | TGTGCCAGCAGAACCCCCCTTGGGGAGGGGGGAACCTACGAGCAGTACTTC | CASRTPLGEGGTYEQYF
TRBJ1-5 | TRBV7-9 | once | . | TGTGCCAGCAGCTTAAGTAGCGGGCAGGGCAATCAGCCCCAGCATTTT | CASSLSSGQGNQPQHF
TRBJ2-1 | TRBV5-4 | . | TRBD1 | TGTGCCAGCAGCTTGGGACAGGGTCGCTATGAGCAGTTCTTC | CASSLGQGRYEQFF
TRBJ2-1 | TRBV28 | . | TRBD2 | TGTGCCAGCAGTTCATGGACTAGCGGGAGCAATGAGCAGTTCTTC | CASSSWTSGSNEQFF
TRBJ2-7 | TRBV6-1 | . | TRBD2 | TGTGCCAGCAGTGAAGATGGACTAGCGGGAGGGGGTGGTAAGCAGTACTTC | CASSEDGLAGGGGKQYF
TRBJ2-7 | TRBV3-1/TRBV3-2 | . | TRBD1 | TGTGCCAGCAGCCAAGGAGGGGGCGCGTTCCAGCAGTACTTC | CASSQGGGAFQQYF
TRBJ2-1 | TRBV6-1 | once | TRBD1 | TGTGCCAGCAGTGAGTACAGGGGGCAAAATGAGCAGTTCTTC | CASSEYRGQNEQFF
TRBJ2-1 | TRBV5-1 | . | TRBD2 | TGCGCCAGCAGCGATCCCGGGACTACAATAGACAATGAGCAGTTCTTC | CASSDPGTTIDNEQFF
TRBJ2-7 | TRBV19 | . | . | TGTGCCAGTATCTATACGGGGCAGGGGAACTACGAGCAGTACTTC | CASIYTGQGNYEQYF
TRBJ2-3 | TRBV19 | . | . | TGTGCCAGTAGTATGGGGGGAAGCACAGATACGCAGTATTTT | CASSMGGSTDTQYF
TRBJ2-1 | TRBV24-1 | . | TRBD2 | TGTGCCACCAGTGATCACCGTACTAGCGGGTACGTCCACAATGAGCAGTTCTTC | CATSDHRTSGYVHNEQFF
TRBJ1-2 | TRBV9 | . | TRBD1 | TGTGCCAGCAGCGACTGGACAGGGAACTATGGCTACACCTTC | CASSDWTGNYGYTF
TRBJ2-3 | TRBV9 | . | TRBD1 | TGTGCCAGCAGCGTAGTACCGGACAGGGCAGATACGCAGTATTTT | CASSVVPDRADTQYF
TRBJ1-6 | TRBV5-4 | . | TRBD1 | TGTGCCAGCAATATGGGAGGACAGGGTAGCAATTCACCCCTCCACTTT | CASNMGGQGSNSPLHF
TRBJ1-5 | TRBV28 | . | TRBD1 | TGTGCCAGCAGTCTTCGAAGGACAGGGCATCAGCCCCAGCATTTT | CASSLRRTGHQPQHF
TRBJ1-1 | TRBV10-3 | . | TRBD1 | TGTGCCATCAGTGGGGACAGGGGTGAAGCTTTCTTT | CAISGDRGEAFF
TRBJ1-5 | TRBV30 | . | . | TGTGCCTGGAGTCAGGGGCGGGATCAGCCCCAGCATTTT | CAWSQGRDQPQHF
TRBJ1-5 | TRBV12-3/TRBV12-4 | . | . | TGTGCCAGCAGCCAGGGAGGGCCCCAGCATTTT | CASSQGGPQHF
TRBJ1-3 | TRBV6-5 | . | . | TGTGCCAGCAGTTACCAAATGACAGGCAGAAACACCATATATTTT | CASSYQMTGRNTIYF
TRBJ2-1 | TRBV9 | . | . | TGTGCCAGCACCGTACATCCAGCGGAATACAATGAGCAGTTCTTC | CASTVHPAEYNEQFF
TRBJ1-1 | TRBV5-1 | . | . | TGCGCCTCGAAGGGGGGGACTGAAGCTTTCTTT | CASKGGTEAFF
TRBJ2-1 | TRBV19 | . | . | TGTGCCAGTAGCAGGCAGGGGGGCTACAATGAGCAGTTCTTC | CASSRQGGYNEQFF
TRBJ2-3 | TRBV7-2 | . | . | TGTGCCAGCAACCTCCTAGGGGTAGCGGCTTCGGATACGCAGTATTTT | CASNLLGVAASDTQYF
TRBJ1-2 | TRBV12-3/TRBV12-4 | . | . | TGTGCCAGCAGCCCGACGGGAGTCTATGGCTACACCTTC | CASSPTGVYGYTF
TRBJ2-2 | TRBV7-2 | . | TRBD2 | TGTGCCAGCAGCTCCTCCGCCGCGGGGGCCGGGGAGCTGTTTTTT | CASSSSAAGAGELFF
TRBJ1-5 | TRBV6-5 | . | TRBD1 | TGTGCCAGCGGGGGACAGGGGCGCAATCAGCCCCAGCATTTT | CASGGQGRNQPQHF
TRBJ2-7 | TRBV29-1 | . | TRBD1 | TGCAGCGTCGTCCGGGACAGGGGGTCCGAGCAGTACTTC | CSVVRDRGSEQYF
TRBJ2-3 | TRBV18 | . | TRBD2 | TGTGCCAGCTCACCACCTAGCGGGAGCCCAACAGATACGCAGTATTTT | CASSPPSGSPTDTQYF
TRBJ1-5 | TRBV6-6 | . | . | TGTGCCAGCAGGCGGGAACAGGAGGTTCAGCCCCAGCATTTT | CASRREQEVQPQHF
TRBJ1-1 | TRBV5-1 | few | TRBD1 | TGCGCCAGCCACTCACAGGGGGGGACTGAAGCTTTCTTT | CASHSQGGTEAFF
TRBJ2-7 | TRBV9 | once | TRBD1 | TGTGCCAGCAGCGTAGCCCCCGAGGGACAGGGGTACGAGCAGTACTTC | CASSVAPEGQGYEQYF
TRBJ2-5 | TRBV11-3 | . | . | TGTGCCAGCAGCTTCGGGGAGGAGACCCAGTACTTC | CASSFGEETQYF
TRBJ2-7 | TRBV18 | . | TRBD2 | TGTGCCAGCTCACTAGCGGGAGGCTCCTACGAGCAGTACTTC | CASSLAGGSYEQYF
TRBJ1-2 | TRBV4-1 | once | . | TGCGCCAGCAGCCAAGGCACGGGGATCTATGGCTACACCTTC | CASSQGTGIYGYTF
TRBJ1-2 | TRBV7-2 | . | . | TGTGCCAGCAGCCCCCAAGGCAGGGGCTACACCTTC | CASSPQGRGYTF
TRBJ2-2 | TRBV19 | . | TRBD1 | TGTGCCAGTAGTATGGGGGACAGGGATACCGGGGAGCTGTTTTTT | CASSMGDRDTGELFF
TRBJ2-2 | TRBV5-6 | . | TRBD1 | TGTGCCAGCAGCTGGGGACAGGGCATTTACGGGGAGCTGTTTTTT | CASSWGQGIYGELFF
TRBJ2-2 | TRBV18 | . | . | TGTGCCAGCTCACCGGGACACACGAACACCGGGGAGCTGTTTTTT | CASSPGHTNTGELFF
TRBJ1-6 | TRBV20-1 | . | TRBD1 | TGCAGTGCTAGTTGGCAGGGGGCTTCGGGGGCTAATTCACCCCTCCACTTT | CSASWQGASGANSPLHF
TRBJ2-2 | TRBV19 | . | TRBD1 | TGTGCCAGTAACCCGGACAGGGGAGGCGGGGAGCTGTTTTTT | CASNPDRGGGELFF
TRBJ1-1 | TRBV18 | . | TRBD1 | TGTGCCAGCTCACCCCAACAGGGGGGCACTGAAGCTTTCTTT | CASSPQQGGTEAFF
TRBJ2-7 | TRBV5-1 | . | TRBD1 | TGCGCCAGCAGCCAGGGGGCAAAGGACGAGCAGTACTTC | CASSQGAKDEQYF